Below, 17 T cell receptor beta chains from the same sample are listed, as sequenced in a study of T cell responses to AZD1222 COVID-19 vaccine. Clones were read by immunoSEQ multiplex PCR, and TCRdb kept only the in-frame ones, dropping some. The repertoire consists of around 64,000 clones, with approximately 83% occurring once and the leading ten covering about 6.3%. The input for sequencing was peripheral blood, taken 28 days after the second AZD1222 dose. Receptors were obtained from an adult who received the AZD1222 COVID-19 vaccine.

The CDR3 bases are TGCGCCAGCACCATATCCCAGGGTGTTGAGCAGTTCTTC. Its protein is CASTISQGVEQFF. The genes are TRBV5-1 and TRBJ2-1; perhaps TRBD1 as D (5 bases). V lost 6 bases, J lost 9 bases, and 16 bases lay in between. Germline V gene lookup returns CDR1 SGHRS and CDR2 YFSETQ. The CDR3 length is 13 residues. Looking up the rest from reference TRBV5-1 and TRBJ2-1 gives the full variable domain: KAGVTQTPRYLIKTRGQQVTLSCSPISGHRSVSWYQQTPGQGLQFLFEYFSETQRNKGNFPGRFSGRQFSNSRSEMNVSTLELGDSALYLCASTISQGVEQFFGPGTRLTVL.

The genes are TRBV10-3 and TRBJ2-3; 7 positions agree with TRBD2. The CDR3 length is 15 residues. Germline loops: CDR1 ENHRY, CDR2 SYGVKD. Trimming removed 2 bases from V and 3 bases from J; junction bases left unmatched: 5. The CDR3: CAISEGLAETDTQYF. DNA for the CDR3: TGTGCCATCAGTGAGGGGCTAGCGGAGACAGATACGCAGTATTTT.

The chain has TRBV29-1 and TRBJ2-7; D call uncertain. V was cut by 3 bases and J by 3 bases, with 6 bases left in between. The CDR3 is 11 amino acids. Germline CDR1 SQVTM, CDR2 ANQGSEA. The CDR3 is CSVDVGYEQYF. CDR3 sequence (DNA): TGCAGCGTTGATGTGGGCTACGAGCAGTACTTC.

This clone came up once. The J gene is TRBJ1-2, the V gene TRBV7-8; no firm D call. The V and J ends lost 1 base and 3 bases respectively, with 9 bases between them. This CDR3 has 14 amino acids. The germline V gene has CDR1 SGHVS and CDR2 FQNEAQ. The CDR3 coding sequence is TGTGCCAGCAGCTTAGGGGTTCGGGACTATGGCTACACCTTC. Protein product: CASSLGVRDYGYTF.

The chain couples TRBV3-1 (or the pseudogene TRBV3-2) to TRBJ1-4, with a possible D match to TRBD1 (5 bases). The germline gives CDR1 LGHDT, CDR2 YNNKEL (reference sequence). This CDR3 has 14 residues. Trimming took 5 bases from V and 7 from J, leaving 14 bases between them. The CDR3 loop reads CASSSEWGREKLFF. The CDR3 region has the DNA TGTGCCAGCAGCTCCGAATGGGGCCGTGAAAAACTGTTTTTT.

The chain carries TRBV15 and TRBJ2-5; TRBD2 agrees at 13 bases. The germline CDR1 and CDR2 sequences are LNHNV and YYDKDF (reference sequence). J was trimmed by 1 base and V by 8 bases; bases with no gene match: 4. This CDR3 region has 15 residues. CDR3 sequence: CATQRTSGGQETQYF. The CDR3 DNA sequence: TGTGCCACCCAAAGGACTAGCGGGGGCCAAGAGACCCAGTACTTC. The variable domain in full, with the rest retrieved from reference TRBV15 and TRBJ2-5, is DAMVIQNPRYQVTQFGKPVTLSCSQTLNHNVMYWYQQKSSQAPKLLFHYYDKDFNNEADTPDNFQSRRPNTSFCFLDIRSPGLGDTAMYLCATQRTSGGQETQYFGPGTRLLVL.

CDR3 nucleotides: TGTGCCAGCAGGCCCACCCTTTCGGCAGATTCACCCCTCCACTTT. Residues: CASRPTLSADSPLHF. V is TRBV6-5 and J is TRBJ1-6; D is unclear. In germline, CDR1 is MNHEY, CDR2 SVGAGI. The V end lost 6 bases, the J end lost 8 bases, and 17 bases lay between the germline ends. The CDR3 covers 15 residues.

The chain uses TRBV5-1 and TRBJ1-4; TRBD1 matches 7 bases. The V and J ends lost 0 bases and 8 bases, in that order; junction bases with no gene match: 7. Germline CDR1 reads SGHRS; CDR2 reads YFSETQ. CDR3 length equals 15 residues. CDR3 bases: TGCGCCAGCAGCTTGGGGACAGGCCAGGGGGAAAAACTGTTTTTT. It codes for CASSLGTGQGEKLFF.

This rearrangement joins TRBV10-3 to TRBJ2-1, with TRBD2 identical over 11 bases. Germline values: CDR1 ENHRY, CDR2 SYGVKD. J gave up 5 bases and V 6 bases, and 3 bases lay outside the gene matches. The CDR3 is made up of 14 amino acids. CDR3: CAIRVTSGDNEQFF. DNA for the CDR3: TGTGCCATCAGAGTGACTAGCGGGGACAATGAGCAGTTCTTC.

The CDR3 DNA is TGTGCCAGCAGTTGGTCTCCGAACACTGAAGCTTTCTTT. Encoded protein: CASSWSPNTEAFF. The rearrangement uses TRBV27 and TRBJ1-1; no firm D call. V lost 4 bases and J lost 1, with 7 bases in between. The CDR3 extends over 13 amino acids. Germline V gene sequence: CDR1 MNHEY, CDR2 SMNVEV (reference sequence).

This chain uses TRBV7-8 with TRBJ2-5; TRBD1 matches at 9 bases. After removal of 2 bases from V and 10 bases from J, the junction contained 8 bases not matched to a gene. Germline CDR1 and CDR2: SGHVS and FQNEAQ. CDR3 length: 14 amino acids. In nucleotides, the CDR3 is TGTGCCAGCAGCTTACAACAGGGGGCGCGGGGCCAGTACTTC. This sequence encodes CASSLQQGARGQYF.

The chain joins TRBV7-9 to TRBJ2-7, with D unclear. The CDR3 runs 14 residues. V was trimmed by 4 bases and J by 3 bases, leaving 13 bases between them. The germline gives CDR1 SEHNR, CDR2 FQNEAQ (reference sequence). As DNA, the CDR3 is TGTGCCAGCAGCTCCGACGACTTGAGCTACGAGCAGTACTTC. The encoded protein is CASSSDDLSYEQYF.

The CDR3 bases are TGCAGTGCTAGAGTGGGAGATACGCAGTATTTT. Translated, it gives CSARVGDTQYF. The gene calls are TRBV20-1 and TRBJ2-3, with D uncertain. CDR1 and CDR2 (germline): DFQATT, SNEGSKA (reference sequence). V gave up 1 base and J gave up 5 bases, with 4 bases separating them. The CDR3 has 11 amino acids.

In this sample, this clone turned up once. The J gene is TRBJ2-7, the V gene TRBV3-1 (or the pseudogene TRBV3-2), with 10 bases matching TRBD1. The CDR3 has 14 residues. The ends lost 5 bases at V and 4 bases at J; junction bases unmatched: 5. CDR1 is LGHDT, CDR2 YNNKEL, per germline (reference sequence). DNA for the CDR3: TGTGCCAGCAGCGCGGGACAGGGGTTTTACGAGCAGTACTTC. Its protein is CASSAGQGFYEQYF.

This clone was detected only once. For the CDR3, the DNA is TGTGCCACCAGTTCAGGGTATTCGGGCACTGAAGCTTTCTTT. Translation gives CATSSGYSGTEAFF. The V gene is TRBV24-1, the J gene TRBJ1-1, with D possibly TRBD1 on 5 matching bases. V shed 6 bases and J shed 4 bases, with 14 bases lying between them. Germline loops: CDR1 KGHDR, CDR2 SFDVKD. The length of the CDR3 is 14 residues.

This clone has only one observation. The chain recombines TRBV7-8 with TRBJ2-3; D is perhaps TRBD1 (5 bases). The germline V gene encodes CDR1 SGHVS and CDR2 FQNEAQ. V was pared by 4 bases and J by 4 bases, with 24 bases between. This CDR3 spans 18 amino acids. The CDR3 protein is CASSSIVGDRQGADTQYF. The CDR3, as DNA: TGTGCCAGCAGCTCCATAGTGGGCGATCGGCAGGGCGCAGATACGCAGTATTTT.

This clone was counted a single time. The chain uses TRBV3-1 (or the pseudogene TRBV3-2) and TRBJ1-4; TRBD1 aligns across 7 bases. There are 16 residues in the CDR3. V lost 4 bases and J lost 2; bases outside the gene matches: 7. CDR1 and CDR2 from the germline V gene are LGHDT and YNNKEL (reference sequence). The CDR3 loop is CASSPRQGPTNEKLFF. For the CDR3, the DNA is TGTGCCAGCAGCCCCCGACAGGGACCTACTAATGAAAAACTGTTTTTT.